These 20 T cell receptor beta chains originate from one sample sequenced in a study of T cell changes during pregnancy in multiple sclerosis. The table came from immunoSEQ multiplex PCR; TCRdb's copy has only in-frame clones and leaves some out. The sample records about 98,000 clones, 92% being singletons. The sample in question was peripheral blood, obtained after pregnancy. These receptor sequences come from a female donor in good health, enrolled as a control in a pregnancy study.

This chain connects TRBV2 to TRBJ1-2; no definite D call. Trimming removed 5 bases at V and 5 bases at J, with 9 bases between. The CDR3 extends over 12 amino acids. CDR1 is SNHLY, CDR2 FYNNEI, per germline. Written as DNA, the CDR3 is TGTGCCAGCAGTCAGGCAGGTTATGGCTACACCTTC. As protein: CASSQAGYGYTF.

The chain links TRBV6-5 to TRBJ1-5; TRBD1 agrees at 8 bases. V gave up 6 bases and J gave up 5 bases; unmatched junction bases: 6. The germline gives CDR1 MNHEY, CDR2 SVGAGI. The CDR3 length is 14 residues. The chain's CDR3 is CASRTGARDQPQHF. The CDR3 bases are TGTGCCAGCAGGACAGGGGCGAGGGATCAGCCCCAGCATTTT.

The J gene is TRBJ2-2, the V gene TRBV6-6, with 12 positions matching TRBD2. V shed 8 bases, J shed 4 bases, and the junction held 8 bases outside the gene matches. Germline V lookup: CDR1 MNHNY, CDR2 SVGAGI (reference sequence). This CDR3 has 16 amino acids. CDR3 residues: CASVSSGGAGTGELFF. DNA of the CDR3: TGTGCCAGCGTCTCTAGCGGGGGGGCTGGCACCGGGGAGCTGTTTTTT.

This sequence joins TRBV6-1 and TRBJ1-4; D unclear. The germline gives CDR1 MNHNS, CDR2 SASEGT. This CDR3 is built from 14 residues. V was clipped by 5 bases and J by 5 bases, with 12 bases between them. The CDR3 bases are TGTGCCAGCAGTTTTATTACTAACAATGAAAAACTGTTTTTT. Protein sequence: CASSFITNNEKLFF.

The chain uses TRBV5-1 and TRBJ2-7; no reliable D call. The CDR3 has 13 residues. V gave up 9 bases and J gave up 7 bases, with 20 bases separating them. The germline CDR1 and CDR2 sequences are SGHRS and YFSETQ. CDR3 residues: CATKSTLGEEQYF. The CDR3 DNA reads TGCGCCACCAAGAGCACCCTAGGCGAGGAGCAGTACTTC.

This chain uses TRBV6-6 with TRBJ1-2; TRBD1 aligns across 11 bases. V gave up 5 bases and J gave up 8 bases; unmatched junction bases: 10. The CDR3 extends over 15 amino acids. The V gene's germline CDR1 is MNHNY and CDR2 SVGAGI (reference sequence). The CDR3 loop reads CASSPGTGGNRGYTF. The CDR3 DNA reads TGTGCCAGCAGTCCCGGGACAGGGGGAAATAGGGGCTACACCTTC.

Written as DNA, the CDR3 is TGTGCCAGTAGTATTGGGCTTGGCTCCTACGAGCAGTACTTC. It yields the protein CASSIGLGSYEQYF. The chain is built from TRBV19 and TRBJ2-5; unclear D gene. The DNA end is a closer match to TRBJ2-7, so the J assignment may be wrong. The CDR3 consists of 14 residues. Per germline, CDR1 LNHDA and CDR2 SQIVND (reference sequence).

The V call is TRBV28, the J call TRBJ2-2; tentative D call: TRBD1 (6 bases). This CDR3 comprises 13 residues. V was clipped by 6 bases and J by 6 bases, with 11 bases between them. CDR1 is MDHEN and CDR2 is SYDVKM in the germline V gene. The CDR3 protein is CASRPGVAGELFF. CDR3 coding DNA: TGTGCCAGCAGGCCAGGGGTAGCCGGGGAGCTGTTTTTT.

This rearrangement joins TRBV11-2 to TRBJ2-7; unclear D gene. V shed 2 bases and J shed 3 bases, with 8 bases lying between them. The CDR3 totals 13 residues. Germline assignment: CDR1 SGHAT and CDR2 FQNNGV. CDR3 in DNA: TGTGCCAGCAGCTTATCACACCTCTACGAGCAGTACTTC. Protein product: CASSLSHLYEQYF.

This clone was observed a single time. The chain joins TRBV7-3 to TRBJ2-5; tentatively, D is TRBD2 (5 bases). The CDR3 extends over 13 amino acids. From germline, CDR1 is SGHTA and CDR2 FQGTGA. V gave up 4 bases and J gave up 5 bases, with 11 bases separating them. The CDR3 bases are TGTGCCAGCAGCTCCGACTACCGGGAGACCCAGTACTTC. Its protein is CASSSDYRETQYF.

The V and J genes are TRBV10-3 and TRBJ1-1; D is perhaps TRBD1 (5 bases). The V end lost 8 bases, the J end lost 7 bases, and 20 bases lay between the germline ends. The germline V gene has CDR1 ENHRY and CDR2 SYGVKD. CDR3 size: 14 residues. CDR3 sequence: CAIRGGLRTGEAFF. In DNA, the CDR3 is TGTGCCATCCGCGGGGGGTTAAGGACTGGTGAAGCTTTCTTT.

The gene calls are TRBV11-2 and TRBJ2-5, with D possibly being TRBD2 (5 bases). The CDR3 covers 15 residues. V was shortened by 2 bases and J by 5 bases, with 15 bases between the two germline ends. Germline assignment: CDR1 SGHAT and CDR2 FQNNGV. CDR3 in DNA: TGTGCCAGCAGCTTATCGACCGTTTCGGGGGAGACCCAGTACTTC. This encodes CASSLSTVSGETQYF.

This clone was seen once. V usage is TRBV5-4 and J usage is TRBJ2-7; D is perhaps TRBD1 (6 bases). V was trimmed by 4 bases and J by 2 bases, leaving 10 bases between them. CDR3 size: 13 residues. Looked up from germline, CDR1 is SGHNT and CDR2 is YYREEE (reference sequence). The CDR3 loop reads CASSGGHAYEQYF. CDR3 DNA: TGTGCCAGCAGCGGGGGACACGCCTACGAGCAGTACTTC.

V and J are TRBV2 and TRBJ2-1; D gene uncertain. Looked up from germline, CDR1 is SNHLY and CDR2 is FYNNEI. Trimming pared 6 bases from V and 0 bases from J, leaving 12 bases between. The CDR3 loop spans 15 amino acids. The CDR3 is CASSSRRPSYNEQFF. CDR3 DNA sequence: TGTGCCAGCAGCTCTCGGCGGCCCTCCTACAATGAGCAGTTCTTC.

The J gene is TRBJ1-1, the V gene TRBV7-2, with D unresolved. Trimming took 5 bases from V and 1 from J, leaving 11 bases between them. Germline V lookup: CDR1 SGHTA, CDR2 FQGNSA. CDR3 size: 14 residues. CDR3 amino acids: CASSLSRENTEAFF. CDR3 DNA sequence: TGTGCCAGCAGCCTTTCCCGGGAGAACACTGAAGCTTTCTTT.

This chain uses TRBV29-1 with TRBJ2-1, with a tentative D call TRBD2 (5 bases). The CDR3 is made up of 14 amino acids. Deletions cut 0 bases from V and 7 bases from J, with 13 bases between. Germline V lookup: CDR1 SQVTM, CDR2 ANQGSEA. CDR3 region: CSVEEGRGWNEQFF. The CDR3 DNA follows: TGCAGCGTTGAAGAAGGGAGAGGGTGGAATGAGCAGTTCTTC.

This clone is a singleton in its sample. The chain links TRBV7-8 to TRBJ2-1, with 7 bases identical to TRBD2. The V and J ends lost 5 bases and 5 bases, in that order; junction bases with no gene match: 12. Germline CDR1 and CDR2: SGHVS and FQNEAQ. The length of the CDR3 is 16 residues. The CDR3 coding sequence is TGTGCCAGCAGCGGGAGGGAAGGAGGGAACAACAATGAGCAGTTCTTC. This translates into CASSGREGGNNNEQFF.

The chain carries TRBV15 and TRBJ1-2; unclear D gene. Germline values: CDR1 LNHNV, CDR2 YYDKDF (reference sequence). V was clipped by 8 bases and J by 12 bases, with 7 bases between them. There are 8 residues in the CDR3. CDR3 in amino acids: CATGGNTF. CDR3 bases: TGTGCCACCGGCGGAAACACCTTC.

This rearrangement joins TRBV6-6 to TRBJ2-7; D is undetermined. The germline V gene encodes CDR1 MNHNY and CDR2 SVGAGI (reference sequence). V lost 0 bases to trimming and J lost 7 bases, with 10 bases between them. This CDR3 has 13 residues. The chain's CDR3 is CASSYSYSQEQYF. The CDR3 DNA reads TGTGCCAGCAGTTACTCGTACAGCCAAGAGCAGTACTTC.

The rearrangement links TRBV6-5 to TRBJ1-4; 9 bases line up with TRBD1. Looked up from germline, CDR1 is MNHEY and CDR2 is SVGAGI. V gave up 5 bases and J gave up 5 bases; unmatched junction bases: 3. The CDR3 sequence is 14 residues long. CDR3 sequence reads: CASSLGTGNEKLFF. The CDR3 DNA reads as TGTGCCAGCAGTCTGGGGACAGGGAATGAAAAACTGTTTTTT.